The 12 T cell receptor beta chains presented below share a single source sample, sequenced in a study of identical twins. TCRdb processed the 5' RACE reads anew with MiXCR; each CDR3 protein has one entry. The table has 450,000 to 650,000 distinct CDR3 sequences, 13% to 15% seen once; the top ten hold about 0.4%. This sample also belongs to another study, concerning yellow fever vaccine responses in identical twins.

Source material: CD4+ T cells sorted from blood. These TCRs come from a woman aged 18-29 years in good health.

The rearrangement uses TRBV20-1 and TRBJ2-5, with TRBD2 identical over 7 bases. The CDR3 has 13 amino acids. Germline CDR1 DFQATT, CDR2 SNEGSKA (reference sequence). J gave up 4 bases and V 4 bases, and 6 bases lay outside the gene matches. The CDR3 is CSAISSSGETQYF. CDR3 DNA sequence: TGCAGTGCTATATCCTCTAGCGGAGAGACCCAGTACTTC.

This clonotype was recorded many times. The J gene is TRBJ2-5, the V gene TRBV5-1; 9 bases line up with TRBD2. Unmatched junction bases numbered 5, after V lost 2 bases and J lost 3 bases. Germline V gives CDR1 SGHRS, CDR2 YFSETQ. CDR3 length: 15 amino acids. CDR3 amino acids: CASSLIAGEKETQYF. The DNA of the CDR3 is TGCGCCAGCAGCTTAATAGCGGGGGAAAAAGAGACCCAGTACTTC.

Comment on this clonotype: One junction end does not reproduce the germline sequence, and a read error may be involved. V usage is TRBV20-1 and J usage is TRBJ1-5; 8 bases match TRBD1. Germline loops: CDR1 DFQATT, CDR2 SNEGSKA (reference sequence). The CDR3 runs 16 residues. The CDR3 loop is CSSRAPQGDSNQPQHF. CDR3 coding DNA: TGCAGTTCTAGGGCTCCACAGGGGGATAGCAATCAGCCCCAGCATTTT.

This clonotype was seen a handful of times. The chain combines TRBV5-6 with TRBJ2-5; D remains unclear. V lost 0 bases to trimming and J lost 3 bases, with 6 bases between them. This CDR3 has 13 amino acids. Germline values: CDR1 SGHDT, CDR2 YYEEEE. This CDR3 reads CASSLVLEETQYF. The CDR3 nucleotides read TGTGCCAGCAGCTTGGTACTGGAAGAGACCCAGTACTTC.

The chain joins TRBV11-1 to TRBJ1-1; D remains unclear. The CDR3 extends over 18 amino acids. The ends were cut back, 1 base at V and 1 base at J, with 19 bases in the middle. CDR1 is SGHAT, CDR2 FQDESV, per germline (reference sequence). CDR3 sequence reads: CASSLEWGPRSPNTEAFF. The CDR3 bases are TGTGCCAGCAGCTTAGAATGGGGTCCCCGGTCCCCGAACACTGAAGCTTTCTTT.

This clonotype was detected ten times or more. CDR3 DNA sequence: TGCGCCAGCAGCTCCTCTGACAGGGTGCGGGAAAAACTGTTTTTT. Amino acids: CASSSSDRVREKLFF. This chain connects TRBV5-1 to TRBJ1-4, with 7 bases identical to TRBD1. This CDR3 spans 15 amino acids. The V gene's germline CDR1 is SGHRS and CDR2 YFSETQ. Germline trimming cut 3 bases from V and 8 bases from J; bases unmatched to any gene: 10.

V gene TRBV6-1 combines with J gene TRBJ2-5; TRBD2 agrees at 10 bases. V shed 6 bases and J 2 bases; nucleotides not matched to a gene: 12. CDR1 MNHNS and CDR2 SASEGT come from the germline V gene. The CDR3 extends over 17 amino acids. CDR3 coding DNA: TGTGCCAGCAGGTTTGGACTAGCGGCAACCAATCAAGAGACCCAGTACTTC. Translated: CASRFGLAATNQETQYF.

This clonotype was picked up a small number of times. The rearrangement uses TRBV20-1 and TRBJ1-5; 11 nucleotides agree with TRBD1. Germline CDR1 and CDR2: DFQATT and SNEGSKA (reference sequence). V lost 0 bases and J lost 3; bases outside the gene matches: 7. This CDR3 comprises 17 residues. CDR3 nucleotide sequence: TGCAGTGCTAGAGACGGGACAGGGGGTTACCTCAATCAGCCCCAGCATTTT. The encoded protein is CSARDGTGGYLNQPQHF.

The chain combines TRBV12-3 or TRBV12-4 with TRBJ2-7; TRBD2 matches at 15 bases. CDR3 length equals 16 residues. Trimming cost V 2 bases and J 4 bases; bases outside gene matches: 3. The CDR3 DNA follows: TGTGCCAGCAGTTTAAGGGGGACTAGCGGGAGGTACGAGCAGTACTTC. It is translated as CASSLRGTSGRYEQYF.

The chain employs TRBV28 and TRBJ2-4; D unresolved. V lost 2 bases and J 11 bases, leaving 22 bases between the germline ends. This CDR3 is built from 16 residues. Germline-derived CDR1 and CDR2 are MDHEN and SYDVKM. CDR3 residues: CASSLPAGSGKSLQYF. As DNA, the CDR3 is TGTGCCAGCAGTTTACCTGCCGGGTCGGGTAAAAGCCTTCAGTACTTC. Full variable domain (missing parts from reference TRBV28 and TRBJ2-4): DVKVTQSSRYLVKRTGEKVFLECVQDMDHENMFWYRQDPGLGLRLIYFSYDVKMKEKGDIPEGYSVSREKKERFSLILESASTNQTSMYLCASSLPAGSGKSLQYFGAGTRLSVL.

The chain combines TRBV12-3 or TRBV12-4 with TRBJ2-1; D remains unclear. The CDR3 runs to 15 residues. V was shortened by 0 bases and J by 8 bases, with 14 bases between the two germline ends. The CDR3 DNA reads as TGTGCCAGCAGTTTAGCGCTAAGCTTAAGGGATGAGCAGTTCTTC. Translation: CASSLALSLRDEQFF.

The V gene is TRBV29-1, the J gene TRBJ1-2; unclear D gene. Germline V gene sequence: CDR1 SQVTM, CDR2 ANQGSEA. V was trimmed by 3 bases and J by 8 bases, leaving 4 bases between them. The CDR3 is 9 residues long. CDR3 loop: CSVDPGYTF. Here the CDR3 DNA reads TGCAGCGTTGATCCCGGCTACACCTTC. Based on the CDR3 plus reference TRBV29-1 and TRBJ1-2, the full variable domain is SAVISQKPSRDICQRGTSLTIQCQVDSQVTMMFWYRQQPGQSLTLIATANQGSEATYESGFVIDKFPISRPNLTFSTLTVSNMSPEDSSIYLCSVDPGYTFGSGTRLTVV.